The rows below give T cell receptor beta chains drawn from one sample of a study of blood T cells in healthy people across ages. TCRdb itself ran the 5' RACE reads through MiXCR, one entry per CDR3 protein. The sample lists 1.5 million to 2 million distinct CDR3 sequences; about 49% were seen once. Material for sequencing was blood. All receptors come from a woman between 40 and 50 years old in good health. CDR3s include the opening cysteine and the closing phenylalanine or tryptophan. The D gene is left open where the match is weak. Size values are once, few and many counts, or a class for expanded clones, and some rows have none.

>NA|TRBJ2-7|NA|TRBV7-6
CASSLEAGAEQYF
TGTGCCAGCAGCTTAGAGGCGGGGGCCGAGCAGTACTTC
>NA|TRBJ2-7|NA|TRBV28
CASSLGTAHYEQYF
TGTGCCAGTAGTTTAGGGACTGCTCACTACGAGCAGTACTTC
>NA|TRBJ1-2|NA|TRBV5-1
CASSLDPDPNYGYTF
TGCGCCAGCAGCTTGGATCCAGACCCGAACTATGGCTACACCTTC
>NA|TRBJ1-1|NA|TRBV7-2
CASSQSAVTEAFF
TGTGCCAGCAGCCAGAGTGCGGTGACTGAAGCTTTCTTT
>NA|TRBJ2-1|NA|TRBV5-1
CASSSTRDGLNEQFF
TGCGCCAGCAGCTCAACAAGGGATGGGCTCAATGAGCAGTTCTTC
>TRBD2|TRBJ2-5|NA|TRBV20-1
CSATPSGRGETQYF
TGCAGTGCTACTCCGTCAGGGAGGGGAGAGACCCAGTACTTC
>TRBD1|TRBJ2-1|NA|TRBV4-3
CASNHTRQGVNEQFF
TGCGCCAGCAACCATACAAGACAGGGGGTCAATGAGCAGTTCTTC
>NA|TRBJ1-2|NA|TRBV7-2
CASSPGTSDFGYTF
TGTGCCAGCAGCCCTGGGACTTCCGATTTTGGCTACACCTTC
>NA|TRBJ1-2|once|TRBV4-3
CASSQEEGFSGYTF
TGCGCCAGCAGCCAAGAGGAGGGCTTCAGTGGCTACACCTTC
>TRBD1|TRBJ2-3|many|TRBV6-1
CASSRQGSTDTQYF
TGTGCCAGCAGCCGACAGGGTAGCACAGATACGCAGTATTTT
>NA|TRBJ2-1|once|TRBV7-2
CASSHGQIYNEQFF
TGTGCCAGCAGCCACGGACAGATTTACAATGAGCAGTTCTTC
>NA|TRBJ2-1|NA|TRBV4-3
CASSQGYLSEQFF
TGCGCCAGCAGCCAGGGCTACCTGAGTGAGCAGTTCTTC
>TRBD1|TRBJ2-4|NA|TRBV2
CASSAGTGINIQYF
TGTGCCAGCAGCGCCGGGACAGGGATAAACATTCAGTACTTC
>NA|TRBJ2-4|few|TRBV27
CASSHRHRIAKNIQYF
TGTGCCAGCAGCCATCGACACCGAATAGCCAAAAACATTCAGTACTTC
>NA|TRBJ2-7|NA|TRBV7-9
CASSPKAQEGYEQYF
TGTGCCAGCAGCCCAAAAGCCCAGGAGGGCTACGAGCAGTACTTC
>TRBD1|TRBJ2-1|NA|TRBV29-1
CSIRNDRGKQFF
TGCAGCATACGCAACGACAGGGGGAAGCAGTTCTTC
>NA|TRBJ1-2|NA|TRBV6-6
CASSYSKEYHNYGYTF
TGTGCCAGCAGTTACTCGAAAGAGTACCATAACTATGGCTACACCTTC